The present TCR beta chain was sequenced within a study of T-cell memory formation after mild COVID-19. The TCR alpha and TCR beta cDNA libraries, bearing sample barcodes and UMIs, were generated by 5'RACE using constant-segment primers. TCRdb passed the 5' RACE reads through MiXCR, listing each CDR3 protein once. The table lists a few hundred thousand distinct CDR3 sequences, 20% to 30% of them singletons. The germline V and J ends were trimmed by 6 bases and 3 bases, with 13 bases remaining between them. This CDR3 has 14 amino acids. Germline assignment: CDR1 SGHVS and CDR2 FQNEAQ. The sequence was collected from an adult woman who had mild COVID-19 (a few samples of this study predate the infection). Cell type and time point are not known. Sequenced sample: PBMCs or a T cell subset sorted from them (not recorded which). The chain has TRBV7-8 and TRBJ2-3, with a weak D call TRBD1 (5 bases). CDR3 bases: TGTGCCAGCAGGTTCAGGGCCATTACAGATACGCAGTATTTT. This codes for CASRFRAITDTQYF.